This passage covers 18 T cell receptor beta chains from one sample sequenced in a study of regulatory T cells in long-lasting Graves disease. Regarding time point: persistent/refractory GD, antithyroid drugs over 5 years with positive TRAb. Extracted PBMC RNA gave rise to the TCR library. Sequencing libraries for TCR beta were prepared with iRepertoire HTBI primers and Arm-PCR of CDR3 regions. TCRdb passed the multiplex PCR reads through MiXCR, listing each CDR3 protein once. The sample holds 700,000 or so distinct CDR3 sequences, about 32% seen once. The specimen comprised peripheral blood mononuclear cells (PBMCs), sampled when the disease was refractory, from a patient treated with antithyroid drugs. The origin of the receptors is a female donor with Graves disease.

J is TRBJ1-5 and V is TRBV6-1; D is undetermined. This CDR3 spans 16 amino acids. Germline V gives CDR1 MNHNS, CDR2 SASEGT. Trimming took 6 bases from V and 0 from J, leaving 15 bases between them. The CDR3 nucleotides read TGTGCCAGCAGAACCGGTCTATCTTATAGCAATCAGCCCCAGCATTTT. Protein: CASRTGLSYSNQPQHF.

The CDR3 spells CASSLFGGSFYEQYF. For the CDR3, the DNA is TGTGCCAGCAGTTTATTTGGCGGGAGTTTCTACGAGCAGTACTTC. The genes are TRBV12-3 or TRBV12-4 and TRBJ2-7; 7 positions match TRBD2. Germline trimming cut 2 bases from V and 3 bases from J; bases unmatched to any gene: 7. This CDR3 has 15 amino acids.

CDR3 coding DNA: TGTGCCAGCTCGAGGACAGGGGGTTTGCGCACTGAAGCTTTCTTT. Translated: CASSRTGGLRTEAFF. The gene calls are TRBV6-4 and TRBJ1-1; TRBD1 matches 10 bases. Germline trimming cut 8 bases from V and 4 bases from J; bases unmatched to any gene: 10. The CDR3 covers 15 residues. The germline CDR1 and CDR2 sequences are MRHNA and SNTAGT.

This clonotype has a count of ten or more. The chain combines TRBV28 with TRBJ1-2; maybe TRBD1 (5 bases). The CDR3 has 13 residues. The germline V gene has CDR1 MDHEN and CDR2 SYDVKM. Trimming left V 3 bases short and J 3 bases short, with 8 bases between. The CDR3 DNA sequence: TGTGCCAGCAGTTTCAGGGATTACTATGGCTACACCTTC. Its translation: CASSFRDYYGYTF.

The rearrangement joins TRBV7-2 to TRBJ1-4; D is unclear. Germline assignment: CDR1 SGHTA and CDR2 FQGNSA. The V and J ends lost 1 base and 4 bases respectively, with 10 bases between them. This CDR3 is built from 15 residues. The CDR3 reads CASSLGALHNEKLFF. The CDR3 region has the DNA TGTGCCAGCAGCTTAGGGGCGCTACATAATGAAAAACTGTTTTTT. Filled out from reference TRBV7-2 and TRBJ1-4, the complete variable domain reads GAGVSQSPSNKVTEKGKDVELRCDPISGHTALYWYRQSLGQGLEFLIYFQGNSAPDKSGLPSDRFSAERTGGSVSTLTIQRTQQEDSAVYLCASSLGALHNEKLFFGSGTQLSVL.

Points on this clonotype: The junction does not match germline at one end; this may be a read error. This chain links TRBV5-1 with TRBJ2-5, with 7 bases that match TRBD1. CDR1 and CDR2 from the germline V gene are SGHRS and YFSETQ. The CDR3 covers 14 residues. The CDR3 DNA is TGTGCCAGCAGCTGGGGACAGTTTCCGGAGACCCAGTACTTC. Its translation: CASSWGQFPETQYF.

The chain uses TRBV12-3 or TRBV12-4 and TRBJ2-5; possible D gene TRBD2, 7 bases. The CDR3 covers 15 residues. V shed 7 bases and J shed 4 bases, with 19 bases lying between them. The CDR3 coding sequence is TGTGCCAGCAACCGAGGTCGGGGAGGGGGAGAGACCCAGTACTTC. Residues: CASNRGRGGGETQYF.

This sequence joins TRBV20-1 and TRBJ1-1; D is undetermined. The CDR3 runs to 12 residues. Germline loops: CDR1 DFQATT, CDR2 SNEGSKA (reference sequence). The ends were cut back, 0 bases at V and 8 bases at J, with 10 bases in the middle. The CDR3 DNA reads TGCAGTGCTAGAGACAGGCCGTACGAAGCTTTCTTT. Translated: CSARDRPYEAFF.

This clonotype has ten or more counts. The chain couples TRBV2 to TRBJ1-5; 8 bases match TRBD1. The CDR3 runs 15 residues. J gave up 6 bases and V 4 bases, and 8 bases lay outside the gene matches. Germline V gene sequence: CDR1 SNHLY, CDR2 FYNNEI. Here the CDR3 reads CASSVQGAIGQPQHF. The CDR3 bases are TGTGCCAGCAGTGTCCAGGGGGCGATCGGTCAGCCCCAGCATTTT.

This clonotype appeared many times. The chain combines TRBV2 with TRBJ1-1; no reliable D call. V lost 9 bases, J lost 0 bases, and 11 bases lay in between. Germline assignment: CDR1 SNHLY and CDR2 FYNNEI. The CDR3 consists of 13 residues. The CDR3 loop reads CASVGIVNTEAFF. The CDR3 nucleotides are TGTGCCAGTGTTGGGATAGTGAACACTGAAGCTTTCTTT. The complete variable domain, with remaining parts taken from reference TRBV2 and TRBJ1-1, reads EPEVTQTPSHQVTQMGQEVILRCVPISNHLYFYWYRQILGQKVEFLVSFYNNEISEKSEIFDDQFSVERPDGSNFTLKIRSTKLEDSAMYFCASVGIVNTEAFFGQGTRLTVV.

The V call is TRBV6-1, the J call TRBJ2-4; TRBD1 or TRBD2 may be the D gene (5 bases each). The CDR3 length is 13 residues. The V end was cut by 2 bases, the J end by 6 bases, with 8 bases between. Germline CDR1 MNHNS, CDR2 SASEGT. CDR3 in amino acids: CASSESGRNIQYF. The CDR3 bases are TGTGCCAGCAGTGAATCAGGGAGAAACATTCAGTACTTC.

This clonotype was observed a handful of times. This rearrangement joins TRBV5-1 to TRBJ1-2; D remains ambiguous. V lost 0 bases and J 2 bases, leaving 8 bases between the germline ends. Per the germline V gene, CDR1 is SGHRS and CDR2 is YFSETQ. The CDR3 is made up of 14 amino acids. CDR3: CASSLVDSNYGYTF. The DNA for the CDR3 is TGCGCCAGCAGCTTGGTAGACTCGAACTATGGCTACACCTTC.

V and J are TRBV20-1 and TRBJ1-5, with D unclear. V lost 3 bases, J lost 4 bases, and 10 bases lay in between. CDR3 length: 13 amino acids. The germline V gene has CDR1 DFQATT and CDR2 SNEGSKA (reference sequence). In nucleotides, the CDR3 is TGCAGTGCTAGGGGGTCTATTAATCAGCCCCAGCATTTT. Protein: CSARGSINQPQHF.

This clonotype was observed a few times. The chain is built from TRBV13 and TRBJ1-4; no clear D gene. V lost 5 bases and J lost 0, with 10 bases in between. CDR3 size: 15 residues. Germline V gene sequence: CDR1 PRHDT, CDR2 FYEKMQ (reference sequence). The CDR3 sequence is CASSPPHPTNEKLFF. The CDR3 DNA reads TGTGCCAGCAGCCCCCCGCATCCAACTAATGAAAAACTGTTTTTT.

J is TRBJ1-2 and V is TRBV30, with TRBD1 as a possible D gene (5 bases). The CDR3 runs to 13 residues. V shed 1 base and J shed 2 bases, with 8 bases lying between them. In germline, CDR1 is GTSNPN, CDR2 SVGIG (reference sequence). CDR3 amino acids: CAWSGGGNYGYTF. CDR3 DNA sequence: TGTGCCTGGAGTGGGGGCGGCAACTATGGCTACACCTTC.

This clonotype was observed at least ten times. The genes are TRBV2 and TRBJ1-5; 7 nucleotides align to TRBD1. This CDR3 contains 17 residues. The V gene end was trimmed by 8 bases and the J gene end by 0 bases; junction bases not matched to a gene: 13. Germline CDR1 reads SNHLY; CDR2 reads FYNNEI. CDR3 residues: CASAPPGQDYSNQPQHF. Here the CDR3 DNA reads TGTGCCAGCGCCCCACCCGGACAGGATTATAGCAATCAGCCCCAGCATTTT.

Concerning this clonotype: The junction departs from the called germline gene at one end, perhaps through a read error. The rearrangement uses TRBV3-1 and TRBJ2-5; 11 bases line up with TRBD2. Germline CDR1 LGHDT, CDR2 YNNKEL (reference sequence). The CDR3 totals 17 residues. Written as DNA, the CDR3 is TGTGCTAGCAGCCATAAGACTAGCGGGATTGTCGGAGAGACCCAGTACTTC. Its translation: CASSHKTSGIVGETQYF.

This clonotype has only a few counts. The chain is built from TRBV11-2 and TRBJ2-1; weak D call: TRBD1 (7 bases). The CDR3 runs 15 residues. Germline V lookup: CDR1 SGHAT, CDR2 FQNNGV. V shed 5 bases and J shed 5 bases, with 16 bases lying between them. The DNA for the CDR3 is TGTGCCAGCAGCCCCAGGGGGGTAGGGGACAATGAGCAGTTCTTC. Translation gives CASSPRGVGDNEQFF.